Included here is one T cell receptor beta chain sequence, with context. Its antigen is undetermined. This specimen belongs to a study of cytotoxic CD8 clonotypes in ibrutinib-treated CLL. The overall study: Each sample contained, on average, around 250,000 productive templates and tens of thousands of productive rearrangements.

Whole-study findings and limits: At progression, clonality fell back toward baseline after rising at ibrutinib response. In comparison with age-matched healthy donors, baseline clonality was higher and tracked circulating CD8+ T-cell counts. Sampling times, which were not matched between the groups, differed between sustained-remission patients and progressing patients.

V was cut by 0 bases and J by 0 bases, with 3 bases left in between. There are 15 residues in the CDR3. Germline CDR1 and CDR2: KGHSH and LQKENI. Profiling relied on immunoSEQ multiplex PCR, and the TCRdb table lists in-frame clones only, not all of them. The sample yields 250,000 to 350,000 clones, around 77% seen once. Material: PBMCs, obtained at disease progression, from a patient treated with ibrutinib. This chain uses TRBV18 with TRBJ2-6; D ambiguous. The TCR originated in a human donor with chronic lymphocytic leukemia. CDR3: CASSPPRSGANVLTF. Here the CDR3 DNA reads TGTGCCAGCTCACCACCACGCTCTGGGGCCAACGTCCTGACTTTC.